This T cell receptor (beta chain) originates from a study of T cell repertoires in cytomegalovirus infection. Study in general: HLA-B-restricted CMV epitopes that are well studied were used alongside recently identified HLA-C-restricted ones. CMV infection together with matching HLA type was indicated by public TCR beta signatures. Notes on the study in general: The cumulative frequency of public TCR beta families identified carriers of CMV plus the relevant HLA. There were HLA-C-restricted CMV-specific TCR beta clonotypes dominating the ex vivo response.

A single count supports this clonotype. Its specificity is unknown. TCRdb re-analysed the reads in MiXCR, keeping a single row per CDR3 protein. The sample lists about 24,000 distinct CDR3 sequences; 20% to 25% were seen once. The CDR3 totals 12 residues. The V end was cut by 7 bases, the J end by 8 bases, with 15 bases between. The germline CDR1 and CDR2 sequences are SQVTM and ANQGSEA. V and J are TRBV29-1 and TRBJ2-1; D is possibly TRBD2 (6 bases). The TCR comes from a human donor in good health (CMV status not recorded). Some clones in this sample may be carry-over from other donors' samples. Material: CD8+ T cells from cultured PBMCs, obtained from culture after CMV antigen stimulation. The CDR3 DNA sequence: TGCAGCGGCGGGACTTTAAGGGATGAGCAGTTCTTC. Amino acid sequence: CSGGTLRDEQFF.